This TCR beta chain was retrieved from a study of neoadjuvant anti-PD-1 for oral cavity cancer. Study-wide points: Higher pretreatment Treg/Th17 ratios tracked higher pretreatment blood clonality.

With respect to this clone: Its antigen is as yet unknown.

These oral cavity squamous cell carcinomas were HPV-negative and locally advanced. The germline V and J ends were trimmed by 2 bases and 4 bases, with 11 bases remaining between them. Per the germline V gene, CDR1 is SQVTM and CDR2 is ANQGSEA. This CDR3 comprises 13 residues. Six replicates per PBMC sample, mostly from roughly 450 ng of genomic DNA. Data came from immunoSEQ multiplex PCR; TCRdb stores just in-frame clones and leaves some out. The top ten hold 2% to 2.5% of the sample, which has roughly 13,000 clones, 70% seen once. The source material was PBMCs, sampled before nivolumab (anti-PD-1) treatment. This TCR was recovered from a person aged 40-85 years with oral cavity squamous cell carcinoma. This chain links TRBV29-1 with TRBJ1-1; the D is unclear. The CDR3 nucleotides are TGCAGCGTTGAACAGACAAGCGGCACTGAAGCTTTCTTT. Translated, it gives CSVEQTSGTEAFF.